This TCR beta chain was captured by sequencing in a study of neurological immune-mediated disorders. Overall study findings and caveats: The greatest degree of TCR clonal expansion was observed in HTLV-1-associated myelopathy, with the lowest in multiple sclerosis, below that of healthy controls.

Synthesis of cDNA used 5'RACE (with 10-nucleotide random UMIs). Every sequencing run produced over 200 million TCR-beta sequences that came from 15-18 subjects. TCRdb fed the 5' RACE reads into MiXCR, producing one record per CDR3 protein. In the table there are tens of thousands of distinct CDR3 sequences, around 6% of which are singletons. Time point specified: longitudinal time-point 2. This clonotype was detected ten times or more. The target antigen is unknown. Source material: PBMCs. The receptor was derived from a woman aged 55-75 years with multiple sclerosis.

The CDR3 bases are TGTGCCAGCAGACCACAAATGACACAGGGTTACACCGGGGAGCTGTTTTTT. Its translation: CASRPQMTQGYTGELFF. The genes are TRBV5-6 and TRBJ2-2, with D maybe TRBD1 (6 bases). V gave up 5 bases and J gave up 3 bases, with 20 bases separating them. There are 17 residues in the CDR3. Germline assignment: CDR1 SGHDT and CDR2 YYEEEE.